The 3 T cell receptor beta chains reported below all come from one sample, sequenced in a study of T cell responses to AZD1222 COVID-19 vaccine. Sequencing was performed with immunoSEQ multiplex PCR; in TCRdb, only in-frame clones are kept and a portion is missing. The table lists 150,000 or so clones, about 93% of them singletons. Material: peripheral blood, obtained on day 0 of AZD1222 vaccination. Every receptor here comes from an adult in good health.

V and J are TRBV29-1 and TRBJ1-1, with a weak D call TRBD1 (5 bases). The length of the CDR3 is 14 residues. V dropped 4 bases and J dropped 1 base, with 13 bases sitting between them. Germline CDR1 SQVTM, CDR2 ANQGSEA. The CDR3 sequence is CSVVVRGTNTEAFF. In DNA, the CDR3 is TGCAGCGTTGTAGTAAGGGGCACGAACACTGAAGCTTTCTTT. Combining the CDR3 with reference TRBV29-1 and TRBJ1-1 gives the whole variable domain SAVISQKPSRDICQRGTSLTIQCQVDSQVTMMFWYRQQPGQSLTLIATANQGSEATYESGFVIDKFPISRPNLTFSTLTVSNMSPEDSSIYLCSVVVRGTNTEAFFGQGTRLTVV.

The gene calls are TRBV12-3 or TRBV12-4 and TRBJ1-4, with no clear D. Deletions cut 4 bases from V and 12 bases from J, with 15 bases between. The CDR3 sequence is 13 residues long. The DNA for the CDR3 is TGTGCCAGCAGTTACGGACCCGCTAGGGAACTGTTTTTT. Protein product: CASSYGPARELFF.

This chain uses TRBV4-1 with TRBJ1-2; D is unresolved. Germline CDR1 and CDR2: MGHRA and YSYEKL. V gave up 0 bases and J gave up 6 bases, with 5 bases separating them. This CDR3 region has 12 residues. The CDR3 sequence: CASSQDTDGYTF. The CDR3 nucleotides are TGCGCCAGCAGCCAAGATACGGATGGCTACACCTTC.